This TCR beta chain was sequenced in a study of T cells in Graves' hyperthyroidism and ophthalmopathy. Study details: Blood was drawn when the patient was first diagnosed and still untreated.

TCR beta CDR3 sequences were amplified from RNA transcripts. HTBI primers were employed in a first-round RT-PCR of the TCR CDR3. TCRdb redid the calling of the multiplex PCR reads with MiXCR, one entry per CDR3 protein. The sample includes 750,000 to 900,000 distinct CDR3 sequences, about two fifths of them seen just once. Germline loops: CDR1 SEHNR, CDR2 FQNEAQ (reference sequence). This CDR3 region has 13 residues. The V end was cut by 5 bases, the J end by 8 bases, with 12 bases between. Many counts were recorded for this clonotype. In patients aged 18 to 65, hyperthyroidism was newly diagnosed, with duration under 2 months.

The rearrangement joins TRBV7-9 to TRBJ1-4; D unresolved. Sequenced: blood. This clonotype was sampled from a man aged 18 to 35 with Graves' hyperthyroidism. The DNA of the CDR3 is TGTGCCAGCAGCCCCAATGGGCGGGAAAAACTGTTTTTT. It yields the protein CASSPNGREKLFF.